These T cell receptor beta chains were read from a single sample in a study of blood T cells in healthy people across ages. One entry per CDR3 protein, called by TCRdb with MiXCR from the 5' RACE reads. The sample has about a million distinct CDR3 sequences, 51% seen once. The sample consisted of blood. The source is a woman between 55 and 75 years old in good health. Both conserved end residues are part of each CDR3. Fields, in order: V gene, D gene, J gene, CDR3 length, clone size, CDR3 protein, CDR3 DNA. A D gene is named only where the DNA matches it firmly. Where a row states a size, it is once, few, many or the class of an expanded clone; other rows omit it.

TRBV6-6	TRBD2	TRBJ2-7	12	NA	CTTGGGSYEQYF	TGTACAACGGGGGGAGGGTCCTACGAGCAGTACTTC
TRBV20-1	NA	TRBJ2-1	15	NA	CSARRSGNKDNEQFF	TGCAGTGCTAGAAGGTCCGGGAATAAGGACAATGAGCAGTTCTTC
TRBV4-3	TRBD2	TRBJ2-1	13	NA	CASSEGGTRPPFF	TGCGCCAGCAGCGAGGGGGGGACTAGGCCCCCGTTCTTC
TRBV12-3/TRBV12-4	NA	TRBJ2-3	15	few	CASTLRERGTDTQYF	TGTGCCAGCACCTTACGTGAGAGGGGCACAGATACGCAGTATTTT
TRBV24-1	TRBD1	TRBJ2-3	16	NA	CATSDRTGSVTDTQYF	TGTGCCACCAGTGATCGGACAGGTTCTGTAACAGATACGCAGTATTTT
TRBV10-3	NA	TRBJ2-7	11	NA	CATVLYQEQYF	TGTGCCACCGTACTCTATCAAGAGCAGTACTTC
TRBV2	TRBD2	TRBJ2-7	17	NA	CASNPLLWGGAGYEQYF	TGTGCCAGCAACCCCCTTCTATGGGGAGGGGCGGGGTACGAGCAGTACTTC
TRBV20-1	TRBD2	TRBJ2-3	16	NA	CSARRPGLAGTDTQYF	TGCAGTGCTAGACGCCCGGGACTAGCGGGGACAGATACGCAGTATTTT
TRBV28	TRBD1	TRBJ2-7	14	NA	CASSLGTVTYEQYF	TGTGCCAGCAGTTTAGGGACAGTCACCTACGAGCAGTACTTC
TRBV5-6	TRBD2	TRBJ2-1	14	NA	CASSPTSGSSEQFF	TGTGCCAGCAGCCCTACCAGCGGGAGTAGTGAGCAGTTCTTC
TRBV20-1	NA	TRBJ2-1	12	few	CSARGRANEQFF	TGCAGTGCTAGAGGGCGAGCAAATGAGCAGTTCTTC
TRBV25-1	TRBD1	TRBJ1-2	13	NA	CASARDSAWGYTF	TGTGCCAGCGCCAGGGACAGCGCCTGGGGCTACACCTTC
TRBV3-1	NA	TRBJ1-1	16	NA	CASSAVFGVEDDEAFF	TGTGCCAGCAGCGCTGTCTTTGGGGTAGAAGACGATGAAGCTTTCTTT
TRBV29-1	TRBD2	TRBJ2-1	14	NA	CSVLGLAGSSEQFF	TGCAGCGTTCTAGGACTAGCGGGAAGTAGTGAGCAGTTCTTC
TRBV9	TRBD2	TRBJ2-3	18	NA	CASSPRLGGRLSTDTQYF	TGTGCCAGCAGCCCCCGGTTGGGCGGGAGACTTAGCACAGATACGCAGTATTTT
TRBV4-1	TRBD2	TRBJ2-1	14	NA	CASSRQGLANEQFF	TGCGCCAGCAGCCGGCAGGGACTAGCGAATGAGCAGTTCTTC
TRBV5-1	NA	TRBJ2-2	12	NA	CAGSRSSGELFF	TGCGCCGGCAGCAGATCGAGCGGGGAGCTGTTTTTT
TRBV20-1	NA	TRBJ2-1	14	few	CSASAQPEHNEQFF	TGCAGTGCTAGTGCCCAACCAGAACACAATGAGCAGTTCTTC
TRBV28	TRBD1	TRBJ1-5	14	NA	CAIHRGTANQPQHF	TGTGCCATCCATCGCGGGACAGCAAATCAGCCCCAGCATTTT
TRBV5-6	NA	TRBJ2-7	14	many	CASSLTGMPYEQYF	TGTGCCAGCAGCTTGACGGGGATGCCCTACGAGCAGTACTTC
TRBV5-1	TRBD2	TRBJ2-7	15	many	CASSLGAGGPYEQYF	TGTGCCAGCAGTTTAGGGGCGGGAGGGCCCTACGAGCAGTACTTC
TRBV7-9	TRBD2	TRBJ2-1	16	once	CASTLISGNSYNEQFF	TGTGCCAGCACCTTAATTAGCGGGAACTCCTACAATGAGCAGTTCTTC
TRBV29-1	TRBD2	TRBJ2-4	15	NA	CSANKPGLVGGTPYF	TGCAGCGCGAATAAACCGGGACTAGTGGGAGGAACCCCGTACTTC